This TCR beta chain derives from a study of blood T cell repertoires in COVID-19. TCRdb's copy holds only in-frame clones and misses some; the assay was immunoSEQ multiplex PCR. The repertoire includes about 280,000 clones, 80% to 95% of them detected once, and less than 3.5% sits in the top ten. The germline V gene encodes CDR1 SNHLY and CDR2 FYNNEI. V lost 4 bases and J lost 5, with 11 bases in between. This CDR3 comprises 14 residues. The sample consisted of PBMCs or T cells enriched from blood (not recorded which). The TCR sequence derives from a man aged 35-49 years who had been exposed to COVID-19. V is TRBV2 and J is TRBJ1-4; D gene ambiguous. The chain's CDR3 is CASSAWMGNEKLFF. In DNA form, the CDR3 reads TGTGCCAGCAGTGCGTGGATGGGCAATGAAAAACTGTTTTTT.